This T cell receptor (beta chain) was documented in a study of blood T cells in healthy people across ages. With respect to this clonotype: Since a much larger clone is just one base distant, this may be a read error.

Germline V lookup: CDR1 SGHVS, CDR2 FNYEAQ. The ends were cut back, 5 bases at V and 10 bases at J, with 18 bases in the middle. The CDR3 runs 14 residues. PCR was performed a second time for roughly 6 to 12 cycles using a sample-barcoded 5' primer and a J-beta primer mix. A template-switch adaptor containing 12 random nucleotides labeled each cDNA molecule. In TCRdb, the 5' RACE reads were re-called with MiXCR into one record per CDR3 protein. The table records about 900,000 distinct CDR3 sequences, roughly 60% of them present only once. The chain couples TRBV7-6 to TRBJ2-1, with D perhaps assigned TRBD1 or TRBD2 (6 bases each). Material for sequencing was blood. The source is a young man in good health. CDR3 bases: TGTGCCAGCAGCCTCGGGGGCCTCTCCTACGAGCAGTTCTTC. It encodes CASSLGGLSYEQFF. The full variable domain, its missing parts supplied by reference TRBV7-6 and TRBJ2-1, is GAGVSQSPRYKVTKRGQDVALRCDPISGHVSLYWYRQALGQGPEFLTYFNYEAQQDKSGLPNDRFSAERPEGSISTLTIQRTEQRDSAMYRCASSLGGLSYEQFFGPGTRLTVL.